The 18 T cell receptor beta chains reported below all come from one sample, sequenced in a study of T-cell memory formation after mild COVID-19. One entry per CDR3 protein results from TCRdb running MiXCR on the 5' RACE reads. This table holds fewer than 150,000 distinct CDR3 sequences, approximately 6.3% found once. The material sequenced was PBMCs or a T cell subset sorted from them (not recorded which). These receptors were obtained from an adult woman who had mild COVID-19 (a few samples of this study predate the infection). Cell type and time point are not known.

The chain carries TRBV12-3 or TRBV12-4 and TRBJ1-3; D gene uncertain. This CDR3 is built from 13 residues. V lost 9 bases, J lost 0 bases, and 9 bases lay in between. CDR3 residues: CASSEASGNTIYF. CDR3 in DNA: TGTGCCAGTTCCGAGGCCTCTGGAAACACCATATATTTT.

The rearrangement uses TRBV5-1 and TRBJ2-3, with 10 bases matching TRBD2. The CDR3 runs to 17 residues. V shed 0 bases, J shed 1 base, and the junction held 5 bases outside the gene matches. Per the germline V gene, CDR1 is SGHRS and CDR2 is YFSETQ. CDR3 region: CASSLGSLAGGTDTQYF. For the CDR3, the DNA is TGCGCCAGCAGCTTGGGTTCGCTAGCGGGGGGCACAGATACGCAGTATTTT.

At least ten counts were recorded for this clonotype. V and J are TRBV25-1 and TRBJ2-5; perhaps TRBD1 as D (5 bases). In germline, CDR1 is MGHDK, CDR2 SYGVNS. This CDR3 is 15 amino acids long. The ends were cut back, 5 bases at V and 0 bases at J, with 13 bases in the middle. CDR3 sequence reads: CASSPLTAYQETQYF. The CDR3 DNA follows: TGTGCCAGCAGTCCCCTGACAGCCTACCAAGAGACCCAGTACTTC. Using reference TRBV25-1 and TRBJ2-5 for the parts outside the CDR3, the full variable domain is EADIYQTPRYLVIGTGKKITLECSQTMGHDKMYWYQQDPGMELHLIHYSYGVNSTEKGDLSSESTVSRIRTEHFPLTLESARPSHTSQYLCASSPLTAYQETQYFGPGTRLLVL.

This clonotype has just a few counts. The chain recombines TRBV4-2 with TRBJ1-3; D is undetermined. Per germline, CDR1 LGHNA and CDR2 YNFKEQ. This CDR3 spans 12 amino acids. Trimming shortened V by 6 bases and J by 4 bases, and 7 bases separated the two germline ends. The CDR3 DNA follows: TGTGCCAGCAGGGGTCGAGGAAACACCATATATTTT. This gives the protein CASRGRGNTIYF.

Only a few counts were recorded for this clonotype. The chain carries TRBV30 and TRBJ2-5; D remains ambiguous. This CDR3 is 12 amino acids long. The germline gives CDR1 GTSNPN, CDR2 SVGIG (reference sequence). V was clipped by 3 bases and J by 4 bases, with 9 bases between them. The CDR3 protein is CAWRPKGETQYF. CDR3 DNA: TGTGCCTGGAGGCCCAAGGGAGAGACCCAGTACTTC.

The chain uses TRBV11-2 and TRBJ2-1; TRBD2 agrees at 8 bases. After removal of 1 base from V and 9 bases from J, the junction contained 8 bases not matched to a gene. The V gene's germline CDR1 is SGHAT and CDR2 FQNNGV. The CDR3 spans 15 residues. The CDR3 loop is CASSLGSTGGGEQFF. The CDR3 DNA reads as TGTGCCAGCAGCTTAGGGTCAACGGGAGGGGGTGAGCAGTTCTTC.

The chain uses TRBV3-1 and TRBJ2-7, with TRBD1 matching 12 bases. From germline, CDR1 is LGHDT and CDR2 YNNKEL (reference sequence). The length of the CDR3 is 15 residues. V lost 5 bases, J lost 3 bases, and 5 bases stayed unmatched. Written as DNA, the CDR3 is TGTGCCAGCAGCTCCCGGGACAGGGGGCACTACGAGCAGTACTTC. Translating gives CASSSRDRGHYEQYF.

This clonotype was seen a few times. This chain joins TRBV4-2 and TRBJ2-1, with 12 nucleotides matching TRBD2. Germline assignment: CDR1 LGHNA and CDR2 YNFKEQ. Trimming cost V 1 base and J 4 bases; bases outside gene matches: 5. CDR3 length: 17 amino acids. This CDR3 reads CASSQGLAGVRYNEQFF. The CDR3 nucleotides read TGTGCCAGCAGCCAAGGACTAGCGGGAGTCAGGTACAATGAGCAGTTCTTC.

The chain carries TRBV5-1 and TRBJ2-1; the D gene could be TRBD1 or TRBD2 (6 bases each). Germline V gene data show CDR1 as SGHRS and CDR2 as YFSETQ. Trimming pared 4 bases from V and 4 bases from J, leaving 15 bases between. The CDR3 has 15 residues. In DNA form, the CDR3 reads TGCGCCAGCAGCGGGGGCGGGGAGGAATACAATGAGCAGTTCTTC. It is translated as CASSGGGEEYNEQFF.

This clonotype was observed many times. The V call is TRBV20-1, the J call TRBJ2-5, with TRBD2 identical over 7 bases. J was trimmed by 4 bases and V by 3 bases; bases with no gene match: 17. The CDR3 is made up of 17 amino acids. Germline loops: CDR1 DFQATT, CDR2 SNEGSKA (reference sequence). The CDR3 DNA reads TGCAGTGCTAGTGGTGGCGGGAGCTTCCAAGTGGGAGAGACCCAGTACTTC. Its protein is CSASGGGSFQVGETQYF.

This clonotype came up a few times. The chain combines TRBV5-1 with TRBJ2-5; a possible D gene is TRBD2 (5 bases). V was trimmed by 2 bases and J by 3 bases, leaving 11 bases between them. CDR3 size: 14 residues. CDR1 and CDR2 (germline): SGHRS, YFSETQ. The CDR3 nucleotides read TGCGCCAGCAGCTTAGACTATATAAAAGAGACCCAGTACTTC. Translation gives CASSLDYIKETQYF. Looking up the rest from reference TRBV5-1 and TRBJ2-5 gives the full variable domain: KAGVTQTPRYLIKTRGQQVTLSCSPISGHRSVSWYQQTPGQGLQFLFEYFSETQRNKGNFPGRFSGRQFSNSRSEMNVSTLELGDSALYLCASSLDYIKETQYFGPGTRLLVL.

The CDR3 DNA reads as TGTGCCACCAGCGGTCGACAGGGGAGCGAGCAGTACTTC. Translated, it gives CATSGRQGSEQYF. The chain employs TRBV15 and TRBJ2-7, with 8 bases identical to TRBD1. V lost 5 bases and J lost 6; bases outside the gene matches: 6. CDR1 is LNHNV and CDR2 is YYDKDF in the germline V gene (reference sequence). The CDR3 sequence is 13 residues long.

This clonotype was seen many times. This chain links TRBV6-2 or TRBV6-3 with TRBJ2-5, with a possible D match to TRBD2 (5 bases). Trimming left V 6 bases short and J 1 base short, with 12 bases between. Germline CDR1 is MNHEY and CDR2 is SVGEGT. CDR3 length: 14 amino acids. The CDR3 here is CASSNLRVQETQYF. CDR3 DNA: TGTGCCAGCAGCAATCTGCGGGTCCAAGAGACCCAGTACTTC.

This clonotype occurred many times. The chain couples TRBV20-1 to TRBJ1-2; unclear D gene. CDR3 length equals 12 residues. Trimming took off 1 base at V and 4 bases at J, with 7 bases between the two ends. From germline, CDR1 is DFQATT and CDR2 SNEGSKA (reference sequence). The CDR3 loop is CSARAGAYGYTF. CDR3 in DNA: TGCAGTGCTAGAGCTGGAGCCTATGGCTACACCTTC.

This clonotype was counted ten times or more. This chain links TRBV29-1 with TRBJ2-1; 11 nucleotides align to TRBD1. The V gene end was trimmed by 6 bases and the J gene end by 2 bases; junction bases not matched to a gene: 9. Germline assignment: CDR1 SQVTM and CDR2 ANQGSEA. The CDR3 totals 16 residues. The CDR3 DNA reads as TGCAGCGTGAGACCTACGGGACAGGGGGCCTACAATGAGCAGTTCTTC. Protein product: CSVRPTGQGAYNEQFF.

This clonotype was counted a few times. The rearrangement uses TRBV6-6 and TRBJ1-1; maybe TRBD1 (5 bases). The V gene lost 5 bases and the J gene lost 4 bases, with 14 bases spanning the gap. There are 14 residues in the CDR3. The germline V gene encodes CDR1 MNHNY and CDR2 SVGAGI (reference sequence). The CDR3 region has the DNA TGTGCCAGCAGTCCTCCGGGGGGATTCACTGAAGCTTTCTTT. Its protein is CASSPPGGFTEAFF.

In this sample, this clonotype turned up a few times. The rearrangement uses TRBV18 and TRBJ2-7; 9 bases are shared with TRBD1. Germline CDR1 is KGHSH and CDR2 is LQKENI. The V segment lost 4 bases and the J segment 3 bases; nucleotides outside the gene matches: 1. The CDR3 contains 13 residues. The CDR3 coding sequence is TGTGCCAGCTCACAGGGACAGGGCTACGAGCAGTACTTC. Residues: CASSQGQGYEQYF.

This clonotype was picked up many times. This chain connects TRBV9 to TRBJ2-1, with unresolved D. The CDR3 has 15 amino acids. V gave up 0 bases and J gave up 2 bases, with 9 bases separating them. From germline, CDR1 is SGDLS and CDR2 YYNGEE. CDR3: CASSVDPSAYNEQFF. Written as DNA, the CDR3 is TGTGCCAGCAGCGTAGATCCGAGCGCCTACAATGAGCAGTTCTTC.